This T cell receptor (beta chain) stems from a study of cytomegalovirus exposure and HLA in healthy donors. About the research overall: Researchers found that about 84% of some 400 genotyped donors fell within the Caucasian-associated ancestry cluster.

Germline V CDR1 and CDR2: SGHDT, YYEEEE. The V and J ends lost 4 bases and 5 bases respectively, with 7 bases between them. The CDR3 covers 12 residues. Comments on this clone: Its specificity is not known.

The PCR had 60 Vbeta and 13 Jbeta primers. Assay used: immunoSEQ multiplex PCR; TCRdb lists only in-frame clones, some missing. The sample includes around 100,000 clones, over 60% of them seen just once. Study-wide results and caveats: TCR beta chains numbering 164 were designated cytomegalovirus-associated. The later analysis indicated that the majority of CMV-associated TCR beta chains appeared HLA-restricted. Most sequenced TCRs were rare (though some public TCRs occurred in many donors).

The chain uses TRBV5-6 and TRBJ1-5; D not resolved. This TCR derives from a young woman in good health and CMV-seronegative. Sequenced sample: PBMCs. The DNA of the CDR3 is TGTGCCAGCAGCCAAAGCCATCAGCCCCAGCATTTT. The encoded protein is CASSQSHQPQHF. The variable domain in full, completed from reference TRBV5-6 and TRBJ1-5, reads DAGVTQSPTHLIKTRGQQVTLRCSPKSGHDTVSWYQQALGQGPQFIFQYYEEEERQRGNFPDRFSGHQFPNYSSELNVNALLLGDSALYLCASSQSHQPQHFGDGTRLSIL.